A single sample is the source of the 6 T cell receptor beta chains below, sequenced in a study of T cell responses to AZD1222 COVID-19 vaccine. Clones were sequenced by immunoSEQ multiplex PCR, and TCRdb holds only the in-frame ones, with some missing. The repertoire includes approximately 84,000 clones, 75% to 90% of them detected once, and 30% to 35% sits in the top ten. The material was peripheral blood, obtained on day 0 of AZD1222 vaccination. The receptor source for this set is an adult in good health.

The chain is built from TRBV7-9 and TRBJ2-3; 9 bases align to TRBD2. With 1 base clipped from V and 7 bases from J, the junction kept 6 bases outside the gene matches. Germline V gives CDR1 SEHNR, CDR2 FQNEAQ (reference sequence). This CDR3 comprises 15 residues. This CDR3 reads CASSLGGTSTNTQYF. CDR3 sequence (DNA): TGTGCCAGCAGCTTAGGGGGGACTAGCACGAATACGCAGTATTTT. Full variable domain (missing parts from reference TRBV7-9 and TRBJ2-3): DTGVSQNPRHKITKRGQNVTFRCDPISEHNRLYWYRQTLGQGPEFLTYFQNEAQLEKSRLLSDRFSAERPKGSFSTLEIQRTEQGDSAMYLCASSLGGTSTNTQYFGPGTRLTVL.

V is TRBV7-2 and J is TRBJ1-3; a possible D gene is TRBD1 (6 bases). V shed 5 bases and J shed 2 bases, with 13 bases lying between them. The CDR3 is 15 amino acids. Looked up from germline, CDR1 is SGHTA and CDR2 is FQGNSA. The DNA for the CDR3 is TGTGCCAGCAGCCCGTACCGGACAGCTGGAAACACCATATATTTT. Translating it yields CASSPYRTAGNTIYF.

CDR3 protein: CASSLAGGPDEQYF. The CDR3 DNA is TGTGCCAGCAGCTTAGCGGGAGGGCCCGACGAGCAGTACTTC. This chain uses TRBV7-2 with TRBJ2-7; 7 nucleotides match TRBD2. The CDR3 loop spans 14 amino acids. V dropped 0 bases and J dropped 5; count of bases not matched to a gene: 4. Germline lookup yields CDR1 SGHTA and CDR2 FQGNSA.

The CDR3 loop reads CASSPTGGTYGYTF. In DNA, the CDR3 is TGTGCCAGCAGCCCGACAGGGGGAACCTATGGCTACACCTTC. The chain links TRBV14 to TRBJ1-2; 9 positions match TRBD1. The CDR3 covers 14 residues. Germline values: CDR1 SGHDN, CDR2 FVKESK. Unmatched junction bases numbered 4, after V lost 4 bases and J lost 4 bases.

The chain is built from TRBV11-2 and TRBJ1-4; D uncertain. The CDR3 is 14 residues long. The V gene's germline CDR1 is SGHAT and CDR2 FQNNGV. Trimming stripped 7 bases from V and 8 bases from J, with 17 bases between. The CDR3 spells CASTHWQRNEKLFF. In DNA form, the CDR3 reads TGTGCCAGCACCCACTGGCAAAGGAACGAAAAACTGTTTTTT.

The DNA of the CDR3 is TGTGCCAGCAGTTACGGACTAGCGGGACGCAATGAGCAGTTCTTC. It codes for CASSYGLAGRNEQFF. J is TRBJ2-1 and V is TRBV28; TRBD2 agrees at 12 bases. CDR3 size: 15 residues. Trimming at V came to 4 bases and at J to 6 bases, leaving 4 bases not matched to a gene. The germline CDR1 and CDR2 sequences are MDHEN and SYDVKM.